The 20 T cell receptor beta chains given below trace back to one sample, sequenced in a study of OX40 agonist ivuxolimab in advanced cancers. Produced via immunoSEQ multiplex PCR; TCRdb's table is partial and in-frame only. In the table there are tens of thousands of clones, approximately 78% of which are singletons. The input for sequencing was CD4+ or CD8+ T cells sorted from blood, taken in a trial of the OX40 agonist ivuxolimab. These receptors came from an adult with an advanced solid tumor such as melanoma, head and neck, liver or kidney cancer.

The chain has TRBV6-5 and TRBJ2-5; TRBD2 is a possible D gene (5 bases). The V and J ends lost 6 bases and 5 bases respectively, with 16 bases between them. Germline V gives CDR1 MNHEY, CDR2 SVGAGI. The CDR3 sequence is 14 residues long. CDR3 in amino acids: CASRGARPGETQYF. CDR3 in DNA: TGTGCCAGCAGAGGTGCTCGCCCGGGGGAGACCCAGTACTTC.

This chain connects TRBV10-3 to TRBJ2-5; TRBD2 matches at 7 bases. V lost 1 base, J lost 9 bases, and 14 bases stayed unmatched. CDR1 is ENHRY, CDR2 SYGVKD, per germline. This CDR3 is built from 16 residues. The CDR3: CAISEYGEDSRGAQYF. The CDR3 nucleotides read TGTGCCATCAGTGAGTATGGAGAAGACTCCCGGGGGGCCCAGTACTTC.

The chain has TRBV27 and TRBJ1-1; 7 positions agree with TRBD1. CDR3 size: 15 residues. V shed 9 bases and J 10 bases; nucleotides not matched to a gene: 20. Looked up from germline, CDR1 is MNHEY and CDR2 is SMNVEV (reference sequence). The CDR3 is CASFKSRTGTARAFF. The CDR3 bases are TGTGCCAGTTTCAAATCCCGAACCGGGACAGCTAGAGCTTTCTTT.

V gene TRBV6-5 combines with J gene TRBJ1-2; possibly TRBD1 for D (6 bases). The CDR3 is 14 residues long. Between the trimmed V and J ends, which lost 5 bases and 4 bases, there was a span of 14 bases. Per germline, CDR1 MNHEY and CDR2 SVGAGI. CDR3: CASSPNTGIYGYTF. CDR3 sequence (DNA): TGTGCCAGCAGTCCCAACACAGGGATCTATGGCTACACCTTC.

The rearrangement joins TRBV7-8 to TRBJ2-7, with 9 bases lining up with TRBD2. Germline V CDR1 and CDR2: SGHVS, FQNEAQ. The trim removed 5 bases at V and 3 bases at J, leaving 8 bases unmatched. This CDR3 region has 15 residues. DNA of the CDR3: TGTGCCAGCAGCCAACGGGCTAGCGGGGACTACGAGCAGTACGTC. This encodes CASSQRASGDYEQYV.

The chain uses TRBV10-2 and TRBJ2-2; 10 bases match TRBD2. Trimming cost V 9 bases and J 3 bases; bases outside gene matches: 4. This CDR3 is built from 14 residues. Germline assignment: CDR1 WSHSY and CDR2 SAAADI. This CDR3 reads CASSGRLDTGELFF. CDR3 in DNA: TGCGCCAGTAGCGGGAGGTTGGACACCGGGGAGCTGTTTTTT.

CDR3 sequence: CASSPQSRTDTQYF. CDR3 DNA sequence: TGTGCCAGCTCACCTCAGAGTCGCACAGATACGCAGTATTTT. This chain connects TRBV18 to TRBJ2-3; D is ambiguous. CDR1 and CDR2 (germline): KGHSH, LQKENI. V dropped 3 bases and J dropped 1 base, with 8 bases sitting between them. This CDR3 contains 14 residues.

The J gene is TRBJ2-2, the V gene TRBV6-4; TRBD1 matches 8 bases. This CDR3 spans 16 amino acids. V lost 6 bases, J lost 5 bases, and 11 bases stayed unmatched. Germline V gives CDR1 MRHNA, CDR2 SNTAGT. The CDR3 reads CASSRLGQGKTGELFF. The CDR3 DNA reads as TGTGCCAGCAGCCGGTTAGGACAGGGAAAAACCGGGGAGCTGTTTTTT.

The gene calls are TRBV6-1 and TRBJ2-7; no clear D gene. Germline V CDR1 and CDR2: MNHNS, SASEGT. V was pared by 10 bases and J by 4 bases, with 17 bases between. CDR3 length equals 13 residues. CDR3: CAISAISGYEQYF. CDR3 DNA sequence: TGTGCCATCAGCGCGATTTCAGGATACGAGCAGTACTTC.

The chain links TRBV7-9 to TRBJ1-5, with TRBD1 matching 7 bases. The CDR3 extends over 15 amino acids. CDR1 is SEHNR and CDR2 is FQNEAQ in the germline V gene (reference sequence). V shed 5 bases and J 0 bases; nucleotides not matched to a gene: 4. The CDR3 reads CASSQTGVSNQPQHF. The CDR3 region has the DNA TGTGCCAGCAGCCAAACAGGGGTTAGCAATCAGCCCCAGCATTTT.

The chain combines TRBV7-9 with TRBJ2-5, with D unclear. The V gene lost 1 base and the J gene lost 5 bases, with 11 bases spanning the gap. Germline assignment: CDR1 SEHNR and CDR2 FQNEAQ (reference sequence). This CDR3 has 14 residues. CDR3: CASSLVLGYETQYF. The CDR3 DNA is TGTGCCAGCAGCTTAGTTTTGGGGTATGAGACCCAGTACTTC.

The J gene is TRBJ1-1, the V gene TRBV7-9; 7 bases align to TRBD1. This CDR3 is 14 amino acids long. V gave up 2 bases and J gave up 1 base; unmatched junction bases: 1. Germline assignment: CDR1 SEHNR and CDR2 FQNEAQ (reference sequence). The CDR3 reads CASSLKGANTEAFF. The CDR3 bases are TGTGCCAGCAGCTTAAAGGGGGCGAACACTGAAGCTTTCTTT.

This clone was detected only once. The chain links TRBV29-1 to TRBJ2-7; maybe TRBD2 (6 bases). This CDR3 spans 13 amino acids. The germline V gene has CDR1 SQVTM and CDR2 ANQGSEA. CDR3 in DNA: TGCAGAACCTGGAGGGGCAGACCCTACGAGCAGTACGTC. This codes for CRTWRGRPYEQYV.

This clone was seen only once. The rearrangement joins TRBV5-6 to TRBJ1-1, with D uncertain. The CDR3 loop spans 13 amino acids. Trimming shortened V by 1 base and J by 3 bases, and 7 bases separated the two germline ends. Germline-derived CDR1 and CDR2 are SGHDT and YYEEEE. CDR3 sequence reads: CASSLLTDTEAFF. The CDR3 nucleotides are TGTGCCAGCAGCTTGCTTACAGACACTGAAGCTTTCTTT.

The rearrangement uses TRBV29-1 and TRBJ2-7; TRBD1 aligns across 9 bases. Germline CDR1 SQVTM, CDR2 ANQGSEA. Losses at the gene ends were 7 bases for V and 7 bases for J; bases not matched to a gene: 17. The CDR3 contains 15 residues. CDR3 residues: CSAITSDRGIGEQYF. CDR3 nucleotide sequence: TGCAGCGCCATCACCTCGGACAGGGGCATTGGTGAGCAGTACTTC.

The chain is built from TRBV28 and TRBJ2-7; a weak D match, TRBD1 (5 bases). The V gene lost 6 bases and the J gene lost 0 bases, with 15 bases spanning the gap. Germline V gene data show CDR1 as MDHEN and CDR2 as SYDVKM. The CDR3 sequence is 15 residues long. The CDR3 DNA sequence: TGTGCCAGCAGCTCACAGGCGGTGGGCTCCTACGAGCAGTACGTC. Translation: CASSSQAVGSYEQYV.

The genes are TRBV7-2 and TRBJ2-2; D is possibly TRBD1 (6 bases). The CDR3 totals 16 residues. The V gene lost 2 bases and the J gene lost 4 bases, with 14 bases spanning the gap. Germline-derived CDR1 and CDR2 are SGHTA and FQGNSA. Here the CDR3 DNA reads TGTGCCAGCAGCTTAAAGGGCAGGGGTAGCACCGGGGAGCTGTTTTTT. Encoded protein: CASSLKGRGSTGELFF.

The chain recombines TRBV7-2 with TRBJ1-2; no clear D gene. CDR3 size: 12 residues. V dropped 3 bases and J dropped 4 bases, with 6 bases sitting between them. Germline lookup yields CDR1 SGHTA and CDR2 FQGNSA. CDR3 sequence: CASSFLGYGYTF. Here the CDR3 DNA reads TGTGCCAGCAGCTTTCTCGGCTATGGCTACACCTTC.

There are a few counts of this clone. V and J are TRBV19 and TRBJ2-3; 13 nucleotides align to TRBD2. Germline CDR1 and CDR2: LNHDA and SQIVND (reference sequence). The CDR3 consists of 16 residues. The J segment lost 6 bases and the V segment lost 5 bases, leaving 8 bases of the junction unmatched. DNA for the CDR3: TGTGCCAGTAGTTCCTGGACTAGCGGGAGCCCGGATACGCAGTATTTT. It yields the protein CASSSWTSGSPDTQYF. Supplemented by reference TRBV19 and TRBJ2-3, the full variable domain reads DGGITQSPKYLFRKEGQNVTLSCEQNLNHDAMYWYRQDPGQGLRLIYYSQIVNDFQKGDIAEGYSVSREKKESFPLTVTSAQKNPTAFYLCASSSWTSGSPDTQYFGPGTRLTVL.

The chain carries TRBV15 and TRBJ1-1; TRBD1 might be the D (5 bases). The V end was cut by 2 bases, the J end by 1 base, with 5 bases between. In germline, CDR1 is LNHNV, CDR2 YYDKDF (reference sequence). The CDR3 loop spans 13 amino acids. The CDR3 nucleotides are TGTGCCACCAGCAGACAGGGGAACACTGAAGCTTTCTTT. As protein: CATSRQGNTEAFF.